These 28 T cell receptor beta chains came from one sample sequenced in a study of blood T cell repertoires in COVID-19. The protocol was immunoSEQ multiplex PCR, while the TCRdb copy is restricted to in-frame clones and leaves out a portion. The sample lists more than 120,000 clones; more than 70% were seen once. The sample taken for sequencing was peripheral blood. The receptors were gathered from a human donor in a cohort sampled during active COVID-19.

This clone was counted a few times. This chain uses TRBV6-2 or TRBV6-3 with TRBJ2-2; 8 bases match TRBD1. The CDR3 is 13 amino acids. Germline-derived CDR1 and CDR2 are MNHEY and SVGEGT. Trimming at V came to 5 bases and at J to 6 bases, leaving 2 bases not matched to a gene. CDR3 in amino acids: CASSLQGAGELFF. The CDR3 DNA sequence: TGTGCCAGCAGTCTACAGGGGGCCGGGGAGCTGTTTTTT.

The rearrangement joins TRBV6-5 to TRBJ2-7; TRBD2 aligns across 11 bases. The CDR3 covers 15 residues. CDR1 and CDR2 from the germline V gene are MNHEY and SVGAGI. V trimming: 7 bases; J trimming: 4 bases; junction bases outside the gene matches: 9. The CDR3 DNA reads as TGTGCCAGCACTCCTCTAGCGGGGGGCCCTTACGAGCAGTACTTC. This codes for CASTPLAGGPYEQYF.

This clone was seen just once. V is TRBV6-2 or TRBV6-3 and J is TRBJ2-5, with 14 nucleotides matching TRBD2. The CDR3 is 14 residues long. Trimming took 5 bases from V and 9 from J; bases not matched to a gene: 5. Looked up from germline, CDR1 is MNHEY and CDR2 is SVGEGT. The CDR3 loop is CASSPGLAGESQYF. The CDR3 nucleotides read TGTGCCAGCAGTCCGGGACTAGCGGGGGAATCCCAGTACTTC.

The sample holds one count of this clone. The chain couples TRBV6-5 to TRBJ1-3; TRBD1 might be the D (6 bases). Germline-derived CDR1 and CDR2 are MNHEY and SVGAGI. Trimming shortened V by 7 bases and J by 4 bases, and 11 bases separated the two germline ends. The CDR3 length is 13 residues. CDR3 coding DNA: TGTGCCAGCACTCCGGACAGCGGAAACACCATATATTTT. Residues: CASTPDSGNTIYF.

The chain is built from TRBV4-1 and TRBJ1-1; TRBD1 matches at 8 bases. The CDR3 spans 15 residues. Germline V gives CDR1 MGHRA, CDR2 YSYEKL. The V and J ends lost 4 bases and 1 base, in that order; junction bases with no gene match: 5. The CDR3 sequence: CASSRAGGANTEAFF. CDR3 sequence (DNA): TGCGCCAGCAGCCGGGCAGGGGGCGCGAACACTGAAGCTTTCTTT.

This clone was seen ten or more times. The genes are TRBV6-5 and TRBJ2-1; 8 bases agree with TRBD1. There are 15 residues in the CDR3. V trimming: 6 bases; J trimming: 2 bases; junction bases outside the gene matches: 6. Germline V CDR1 and CDR2: MNHEY, SVGAGI. CDR3 protein: CASRPTQGAYNEQFF. The CDR3 bases are TGTGCCAGCAGACCCACACAGGGGGCCTACAATGAGCAGTTCTTC.

The rearrangement uses TRBV21-1 and TRBJ1-5. TRBV21-1 is deemed a pseudogene. The CDR3 runs 11 residues. CDR3 coding DNA: TGTGCCAGCACCCTTTATCAGCCCCAGCATTTT. This sequence encodes CASTLYQPQHF.

This chain joins TRBV6-5 and TRBJ2-3; 12 bases line up with TRBD2. Trimming cost V 7 bases and J 6 bases; bases outside gene matches: 8. The germline V gene has CDR1 MNHEY and CDR2 SVGAGI. The CDR3 is made up of 15 amino acids. CDR3 sequence (DNA): TGTGCCAGCATCTCCCGGACTAGCGGGGTGGATACGCAGTATTTT. Translation: CASISRTSGVDTQYF.

V is TRBV7-6 and J is TRBJ2-1; D perhaps matches TRBD1 (6 bases). CDR3 length equals 14 residues. Trimming removed 5 bases at V and 12 bases at J, with 20 bases between. Germline V CDR1 and CDR2: SGHVS, FNYEAQ. In DNA form, the CDR3 reads TGTGCCAGCAGCCTTGGACAGTTTTCGTTAGTGCAGTTCTTC. Its protein is CASSLGQFSLVQFF.

The V call is TRBV19, the J call TRBJ1-1; 9 nucleotides match TRBD1. Germline CDR1 LNHDA, CDR2 SQIVND (reference sequence). V lost 5 bases, J lost 1 base, and 2 bases stayed unmatched. This CDR3 contains 14 residues. CDR3 sequence: CASSRDRANTEAFF. CDR3 sequence (DNA): TGTGCCAGTAGTCGGGACAGGGCGAACACTGAAGCTTTCTTT.

The chain uses TRBV5-6 and TRBJ2-5; a possible D gene is TRBD1 (6 bases). V was clipped by 1 base and J by 4 bases, with 8 bases between them. Germline V lookup: CDR1 SGHDT, CDR2 YYEEEE. CDR3 length: 13 residues. In DNA, the CDR3 is TGTGCCAGCAGCTTGTCACAGGGAGAGACCCAGTACTTC. It yields the protein CASSLSQGETQYF.

The V and J genes are TRBV11-2 and TRBJ2-2; 9 positions agree with TRBD2. V lost 2 bases to trimming and J lost 1 base; unmatched junction nucleotides: 2. CDR3 size: 16 residues. CDR1 and CDR2 (germline): SGHAT, FQNNGV. The CDR3 DNA follows: TGTGCCAGCAGCTTAAGAGCGGGGGGGAACACCGGGGAGCTGTTTTTT. This translates into CASSLRAGGNTGELFF.

The CDR3 protein is CASSVALRQGNEQFF. The CDR3 DNA follows: TGTGCCAGCAGCGTAGCCCTCAGACAGGGAAATGAGCAGTTCTTC. The chain has TRBV9 and TRBJ2-1, with 7 bases fitting TRBD1. The junction had 7 bases not matched to a gene; V was cut back by 0 bases and J by 7 bases. The CDR3 length is 15 residues. The germline V gene encodes CDR1 SGDLS and CDR2 YYNGEE.

This chain uses TRBV3-1 (or the pseudogene TRBV3-2) with TRBJ2-7, with D unclear. Trimming removed 0 bases at V and 10 bases at J, with 13 bases between. Germline loops: CDR1 LGHDT, CDR2 YNNKEL (reference sequence). CDR3 size: 13 residues. CDR3 sequence: CASSQEGMTPQYF. DNA of the CDR3: TGTGCCAGCAGCCAAGAAGGAATGACACCTCAGTACTTC.

This clone was found a few times. V usage is TRBV5-4 and J usage is TRBJ2-7; 8 bases map to TRBD2. Germline CDR1 is SGHNT and CDR2 is YYREEE (reference sequence). J gave up 4 bases and V 4 bases, and 10 bases lay outside the gene matches. There are 15 residues in the CDR3. CDR3 sequence: CASSRAGGGGYEQYF. In DNA form, the CDR3 reads TGTGCCAGCAGCCGCGCCGGGGGGGGCGGGTACGAGCAGTACTTC.

The genes are TRBV6-5 and TRBJ2-7; the D gene is possibly TRBD2 (6 bases). The CDR3 loop spans 16 amino acids. CDR1 is MNHEY, CDR2 SVGAGI, per germline. Trimming stripped 0 bases from V and 0 bases from J, with 12 bases between. CDR3 region: CASSYSKVGSSYEQYF. For the CDR3, the DNA is TGTGCCAGCAGTTACTCGAAAGTCGGGAGCTCCTACGAGCAGTACTTC.

V gene TRBV5-1 combines with J gene TRBJ2-1; 10 nucleotides match TRBD2. The CDR3 covers 16 residues. The V gene's germline CDR1 is SGHRS and CDR2 YFSETQ. After removal of 0 bases from V and 4 bases from J, the junction contained 4 bases not matched to a gene. CDR3 protein: CASSLVGSGGYNEQFF. CDR3 bases: TGCGCCAGCAGCTTGGTTGGTAGCGGGGGGTACAATGAGCAGTTCTTC.

The chain combines TRBV4-2 with TRBJ2-1; TRBD2 aligns across 7 bases. Germline lookup yields CDR1 LGHNA and CDR2 YNFKEQ. CDR3 length equals 14 residues. Losses at the gene ends were 3 bases for V and 9 bases for J; bases not matched to a gene: 8. CDR3 sequence: CASSQGSLAVEQFF. The CDR3 coding sequence is TGTGCCAGCAGCCAGGGATCCCTAGCGGTTGAGCAGTTCTTC.

The chain employs TRBV18 and TRBJ2-3; 9 bases match TRBD2. Germline assignment: CDR1 KGHSH and CDR2 LQKENI. This CDR3 comprises 13 residues. Unmatched junction bases numbered 1, after V lost 3 bases and J lost 6 bases. This CDR3 is CASSPGTSDTQYF. CDR3 nucleotides: TGTGCCAGCTCACCCGGGACTAGCGATACGCAGTATTTT.

In the case of this clone: The junction and the germline gene differ at one end; a read error may be behind it. V usage is TRBV7-8 and J usage is TRBJ2-3; 12 bases fit TRBD2. Germline CDR1 and CDR2: SGHVS and FQNEAQ. This CDR3 is built from 13 residues. CDR3 DNA: TGTGCCAGCAGCTTTGACGGACTAGCGGGACCCACTTTT. Amino acid sequence: CASSFDGLAGPTF.

This clone was seen a few times. This chain links TRBV30 with TRBJ2-7; 9 nucleotides align to TRBD1. V was clipped by 3 bases and J by 2 bases; unmatched bases: 8. Germline values: CDR1 GTSNPN, CDR2 SVGIG (reference sequence). CDR3 length: 15 amino acids. This chain's CDR3 is CAWREVGQGTYEQYF. CDR3 nucleotide sequence: TGTGCCTGGAGGGAGGTAGGACAGGGGACCTACGAGCAGTACTTC. The complete variable domain, with remaining parts taken from reference TRBV30 and TRBJ2-7, reads SQTIHQWPATLVQPVGSPLSLECTVEGTSNPNLYWYRQAAGRGLQLLFYSVGIGQISSEVPQNLSASRPQDRQFILSSKKLLLSDSGFYLCAWREVGQGTYEQYFGPGTRLTVT.

V is TRBV10-3 and J is TRBJ1-1; D gene uncertain. V was trimmed by 8 bases and J by 8 bases, leaving 12 bases between them. Germline CDR1 and CDR2: ENHRY and SYGVKD. There are 11 residues in the CDR3. Here the CDR3 reads CAIHRGGEAFF. The CDR3 coding sequence is TGTGCCATCCACAGAGGAGGGGAAGCTTTCTTT.

The rearrangement links TRBV1 to TRBJ2-3; TRBD2, as called in the table, went unchecked against the DNA. TRBV1 constitutes a pseudogene. The CDR3 loop spans 17 amino acids. CDR3 amino acids: CTSSPGGERGSTDTQYF. DNA for the CDR3: TGCACCAGCAGCCCCGGGGGGGAGCGGGGGAGCACAGATACGCAGTATTTT.

V usage is TRBV5-4 and J usage is TRBJ2-1, with a weak D call TRBD2 (7 bases). Trimming took off 2 bases at V and 2 bases at J, with 14 bases between the two ends. CDR1 is SGHNT, CDR2 YYREEE, per germline (reference sequence). The CDR3 has 16 residues. CDR3 sequence reads: CASSFAAGGPYNEQFF. The CDR3 region has the DNA TGTGCCAGCAGCTTTGCCGCCGGGGGGCCCTACAATGAGCAGTTCTTC. Combining the CDR3 with reference TRBV5-4 and TRBJ2-1 gives the whole variable domain ETGVTQSPTHLIKTRGQQVTLRCSSQSGHNTVSWYQQALGQGPQFIFQYYREEENGRGNFPPRFSGLQFPNYSSELNVNALELDDSALYLCASSFAAGGPYNEQFFGPGTRLTVL.

The chain carries TRBV5-1 and TRBJ1-4, with D unresolved. CDR3 length equals 14 residues. Trimming took off 0 bases at V and 1 base at J, with 4 bases between the two ends. CDR1 and CDR2 from the germline V gene are SGHRS and YFSETQ. DNA of the CDR3: TGCGCCAGCAGCTTGGACGGAACTAATGAAAAACTGTTTTTT. Translating gives CASSLDGTNEKLFF.

CDR3 region: CASSLERGLDYQPQHF. CDR3 nucleotides: TGTGCCAGCAGCTTAGAAAGGGGACTGGACTATCAGCCCCAGCATTTT. This chain links TRBV7-9 with TRBJ1-5, with a possible D match to TRBD1 (5 bases). CDR1 is SEHNR and CDR2 is FQNEAQ in the germline V gene (reference sequence). Between the trimmed V and J ends, which lost 1 base and 5 bases, there was a span of 15 bases. This CDR3 is built from 16 residues.

The rearrangement links TRBV4-2 to TRBJ2-2, with 7 bases fitting TRBD1. Germline V gene data show CDR1 as LGHNA and CDR2 as YNFKEQ. The CDR3 runs 14 residues. V lost 1 base and J lost 5; bases outside the gene matches: 1. CDR3 sequence: CASSQGRGTGELFF. The CDR3 DNA reads TGTGCCAGCAGCCAAGGCAGGGGGACCGGGGAGCTGTTTTTT.

The chain links TRBV6-5 to TRBJ1-2, with TRBD1 matching over 7 bases. From germline, CDR1 is MNHEY and CDR2 SVGAGI. The CDR3 spans 15 residues. V lost 0 bases, J lost 4 bases, and 5 bases stayed unmatched. The CDR3 sequence: CASSYSGDSFYGYTF. CDR3 bases: TGTGCCAGCAGTTACTCGGGGGACAGTTTCTATGGCTACACCTTC.